This TCR beta chain was sequenced for a study of Ad26.COV2.S vaccination and SARS-CoV-2 variants. The assay was immunoSEQ multiplex PCR, and TCRdb's table has in-frame clones only and misses some. The sample yields 350,000 to 500,000 clones, less than 95% seen once. Treatment specified: over 15 received Ad26.COV2.S at low or high dose, single or two shots; about 5 received placebo; per-sample allocation not given. Collection of samples fell on day 63 after the first vaccine or placebo injection. Findings and limits, study-wide: People given the vaccine had a wider spike-specific TCR breadth than placebo recipients did.

Worth noting for this clone: Its antigen is not known.

V gave up 11 bases and J gave up 0 bases, with 13 bases separating them. The germline CDR1 and CDR2 sequences are SEHNR and FQNEAQ (reference sequence). The CDR3 sequence is 13 residues long. The sequence came from a person between 18 and 60 years old who received the Ad26.COV2.S COVID-19 vaccine or a placebo. The sample consisted of peripheral blood, taken in a trial of Ad26.COV2.S vaccine versus placebo. V and J are TRBV7-9 and TRBJ1-1; a weak D match, TRBD1 (6 bases). CDR3 in DNA: TGTGCCGGCAACAGGGTCGTGAACACTGAAGCTTTCTTT. Translation gives CAGNRVVNTEAFF.